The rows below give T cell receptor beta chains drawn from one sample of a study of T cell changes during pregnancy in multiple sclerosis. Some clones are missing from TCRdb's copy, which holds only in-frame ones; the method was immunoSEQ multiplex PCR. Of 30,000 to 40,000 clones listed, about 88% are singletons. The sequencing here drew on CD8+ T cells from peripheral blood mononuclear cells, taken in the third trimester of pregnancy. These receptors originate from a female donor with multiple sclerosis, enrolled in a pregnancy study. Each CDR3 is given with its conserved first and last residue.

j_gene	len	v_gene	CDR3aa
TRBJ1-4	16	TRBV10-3	CAISESKEGPNEKLFF
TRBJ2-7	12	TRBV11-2	CASSSPQWEQYF
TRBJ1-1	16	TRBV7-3	CASSLGGGLRNTEAFF
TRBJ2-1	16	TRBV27	CASSSHTGASYNEQFF
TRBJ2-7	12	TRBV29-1	CSVGGGEGEQYF
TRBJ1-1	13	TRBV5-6	CASSLGGGTEAFF
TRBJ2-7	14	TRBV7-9	CASSPPRLVYEQYF
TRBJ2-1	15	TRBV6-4	CASSQEGDSGNEQFF
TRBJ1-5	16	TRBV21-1	CASSTRQGARGQPQHF
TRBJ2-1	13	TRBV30	CAWTILDYNEQFF
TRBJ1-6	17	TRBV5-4	CASSWGDHSSYNSPLHF
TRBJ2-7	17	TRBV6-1	CASSEDGSGTHSYEQYF
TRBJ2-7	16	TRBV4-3	CASSQEGTSGVYEQYF
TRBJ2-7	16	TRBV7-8	CASSPHIRDRDYEQYF
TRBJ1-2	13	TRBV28	CASSPMGQSGYTF
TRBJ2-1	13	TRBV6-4	CASSDSPGNEQFF
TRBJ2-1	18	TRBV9	CASSVGSWRQGPDNEQFF
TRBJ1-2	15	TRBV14	CASSPSGRGNYGYTF
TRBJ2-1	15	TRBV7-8	CASSSKDSNWNEQFF
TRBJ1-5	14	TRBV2	CASSERSGNQPQHF
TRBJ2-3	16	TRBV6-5	CASSLHGQLPTDTQYF
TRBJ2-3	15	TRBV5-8	CASSSQGVSTDTQYF
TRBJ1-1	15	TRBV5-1	CASSLEVGLNTEAFF
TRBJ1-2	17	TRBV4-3	CASSQDPDGVRGYGYTF
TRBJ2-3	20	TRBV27	CASSLLWGGQMGPSTDTQYF
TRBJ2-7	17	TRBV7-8	CASSSILIGGPSYEQYF
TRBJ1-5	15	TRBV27	CASSWAGYSNQPQHF
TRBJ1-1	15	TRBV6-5	CASSYGAGVYTEAFF
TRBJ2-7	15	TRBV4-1	CASSQDLGRIYEQYF
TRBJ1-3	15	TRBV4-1	CASSQDGGSGNTIYF
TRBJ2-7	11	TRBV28	CASSSYYEQYF
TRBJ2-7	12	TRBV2	CASNQGSYEQYF
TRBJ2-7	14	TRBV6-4	CASSEGTGGYEQYF
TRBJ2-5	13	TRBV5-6	CASSLGARETQYF
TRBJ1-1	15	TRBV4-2	CASSQKAGEGTEAFF
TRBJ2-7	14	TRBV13	CASSTLAGVYEQYF
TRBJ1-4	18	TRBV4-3	CASSLEIGGVWGNEKLFF
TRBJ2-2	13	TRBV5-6	CASRRTESWELFF
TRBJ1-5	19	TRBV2	CASSVSVEQGARRNQPQHF
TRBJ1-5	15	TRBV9	CASSLGGTSNQPQHF
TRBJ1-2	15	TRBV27	CASSLSLRDIYGYTF
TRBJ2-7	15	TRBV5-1	CASSFRGRGFYEQYF
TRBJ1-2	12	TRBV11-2	CAIPGANYGYTF
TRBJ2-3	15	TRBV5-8	CASSSQGVSTDTQYF
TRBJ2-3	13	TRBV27	CASSFEGPDTQYF
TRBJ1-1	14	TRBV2	CASSGGRLNTEAFF
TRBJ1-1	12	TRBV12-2	CASRDRGTEAFF
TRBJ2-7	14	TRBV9	CASSVGTGWYEQYF
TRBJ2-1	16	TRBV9	CASSPPAGLSYNEQFF
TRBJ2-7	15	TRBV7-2	CASSWGQASSYEQYF
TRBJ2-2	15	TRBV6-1	CASRAPGSHTGELFF
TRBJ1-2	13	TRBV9	CASSGQPPNGYTF
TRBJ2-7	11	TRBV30	CAWSLSYEQYF
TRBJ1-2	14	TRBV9	CASSSTGGLGGYTF
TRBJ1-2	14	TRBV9	CASSITGGNYGYTF
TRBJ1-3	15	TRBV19	CASIAPGSSGNTIYF
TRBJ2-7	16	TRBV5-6	CASSPAGQGGTYEQYF
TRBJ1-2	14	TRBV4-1	CASSQDWEEYGYTF
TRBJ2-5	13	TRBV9	CASSSHTNGAQYF
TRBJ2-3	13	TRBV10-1	CASSGAGWDTQYF